The present TCR beta chain was sequenced within a study of OX40 agonist ivuxolimab in advanced cancers. Regarding the complete study: Ivuxolimab, which targeted the costimulatory receptor OX40 (CD134), was an agonistic, fully human IgG2 monoclonal antibody. The dose-escalation cohort was about 83% male with a mean age of about 54 years, ranging from roughly 20 to 80. Of the approximately 54 dose-escalation patients, hepatocellular carcinoma was present in roughly 19, melanoma in approximately 15, renal cell carcinoma in 9 and head and neck cancer in 9. The purpose of peripheral TCRbeta sequencing was to test whether ivuxolimab changed TCR sequence diversity and led to clonal T-cell expansion. Prior anti-PD-1, anti-PD-L1 or anti-CTLA-4 therapy was permitted, and approximately 41% of dose-escalation patients had received checkpoint inhibitors. Intravenous ivuxolimab was administered to patients every 2 weeks at six dose levels: 0.01, 0.1, 0.3, 1.5, 3 and 10 mg/kg. Partial responses occurred in three dose-escalation patients: two with cutaneous melanoma and one with hepatocellular carcinoma. The paper describes the monotherapy dose-escalation part (N = 52 patients) of the phase I trial of ivuxolimab.

About this clone itself: Its antigen is currently not known. The sample holds no much larger clone one base away, and base qualities are not on file.

Patients with a history of autoimmune disease or receiving systemic immunosuppression were excluded from the trial. Peripheral blood for TCR sequencing was collected from all dose cohorts at baseline, on cycle 4 day 1, and on cycle 7 day 1. Samples came from an open-label, multicenter, first-in-human phase I dose-escalation trial of ivuxolimab. Adults with locally advanced or metastatic head and neck squamous cell, hepatocellular, melanoma or renal cell carcinoma were enrolled in the trial. Before TCR sequencing, CD4+ and CD8+ T cells were separately sorted from peripheral blood. V is reduced by 4 bases and J by 6 bases, leaving a spacing of 20 bases between them. The germline V gene specifies SGHNT as CDR1 and YENEEA as CDR2. The CDR3 spans 16 residues, from the cysteine through the phenylalanine. Only the CDR3 region is kept as DNA, spanning 48 bases read in frame from base 1. Genomic DNA was extracted from sorted cells for sequencing of the TCRbeta CDR3 region. The immunoSEQ Assay was used for sequencing of TCRbeta CDR3 regions. The clones in this table, taken by TCRdb from immuneACCESS, are in-frame only. Not every clone is retained; where verified, under half of the shortfall comes from an unresolved V gene, and the cause of the rest is unknown. The sample table records 78,000 or so clones; about 89% of these occur just once. The top ten hold approximately 0.72% of the sample.

The paper as a whole reports these results and caveats: Low levels of normalized T-cell clonal expansion were also seen in some nonresponding patients. Clonal expansion of both CD4+ and CD8+ blood T cells was observed from baseline to week 6 at doses 0.1 to 3.0 mg/kg. After ivuxolimab, more expanded clones were found on average in CD8+ T cells than in CD4+ T cells. The antigen specificity of the peripheral T cells that underwent clonal expansion was not determined. In the 0.1-3.0 mg/kg groups, partial responders were among the patients with the lowest normalized peripheral clonal expansion, particularly in CD8+ T cells.

The receptor chain draws on TRBV11-3 and TRBJ2-3; the D segment cannot be called with confidence. The source is an adult with an advanced solid tumor such as melanoma, head and neck, liver or kidney cancer. Sequences were derived from CD4+ or CD8+ T cells sorted from blood, sampled in a trial of the OX40 agonist ivuxolimab. The CDR3: CASSSLPDGGGDTQYF. The DNA sequence is TGTGCCAGCAGCTCCCTACCCGATGGCGGTGGGGATACGCAGTATTTT.